The 15 T cell receptor beta chains in this list originate from one sample, sequenced in a study of early T cells in non-severe SARS-CoV-2 infection. TCRdb re-called the 5' RACE reads with MiXCR, one entry per CDR3 protein. The sample has some 82,000 distinct CDR3 sequences; roughly 6% are singletons. The sequenced material came from whole blood. The receptor set was obtained from an adult who was a healthcare worker with PCR-confirmed SARS-CoV-2 infection or an uninfected control (not recorded which).

This clonotype has a handful of counts. V gene TRBV6-2 or TRBV6-3 combines with J gene TRBJ2-2, with D unclear. Germline-derived CDR1 and CDR2 are MNHEY and SVGEGT. This CDR3 contains 12 residues. Trimming removed 4 bases from V and 6 bases from J, with 6 bases in between. The CDR3 bases are TGTGCCAGCAGTTTAACAGCCGGGGAGCTGTTTTTT. Its protein product is CASSLTAGELFF.

Only a few counts were recorded for this clonotype. This sequence joins TRBV19 and TRBJ2-1, with 12 bases identical to TRBD2. J lost 8 bases, V lost 8 bases, and 7 bases had no gene match. From germline, CDR1 is LNHDA and CDR2 SQIVND (reference sequence). CDR3 length: 14 residues. The CDR3 DNA reads as TGTGCCAGTCGCGGACTAGCGGGGTCGGATGAGCAGTTCTTC. Translating gives CASRGLAGSDEQFF.

The chain carries TRBV18 and TRBJ2-7; 7 bases align to TRBD2. The CDR3 consists of 13 residues. The V segment lost 2 bases and the J segment 5 bases; nucleotides outside the gene matches: 3. The germline V gene has CDR1 KGHSH and CDR2 LQKENI. The CDR3 sequence: CASSPMGGDEQYF. The CDR3 DNA is TGTGCCAGCTCACCAATGGGGGGGGACGAGCAGTACTTC.

The sample holds many counts of this clonotype. The CDR3 coding sequence is TGTGCCAGCAGCCCGAAAGAGACCCAGTACTTC. Its protein is CASSPKETQYF. The chain carries TRBV7-2 and TRBJ2-5; no clear D gene. This CDR3 comprises 11 residues. V lost 5 bases to trimming and J lost 3 bases, with 4 bases between them. Germline V gene sequence: CDR1 SGHTA, CDR2 FQGNSA.

The sample holds many counts of this clonotype. The gene calls are TRBV5-1 and TRBJ1-3, with TRBD1 as a possible D gene (5 bases). There are 16 residues in the CDR3. Trimming left V 3 bases short and J 0 bases short, with 13 bases between. Germline CDR1 is SGHRS and CDR2 is YFSETQ. The CDR3 loop reads CASSSGDVFSGNTIYF. The CDR3 DNA reads as TGCGCCAGCAGCTCCGGGGACGTGTTCTCTGGAAACACCATATATTTT.

This clonotype was detected a few times. The chain links TRBV19 to TRBJ2-3; TRBD2 matches at 7 bases. J was trimmed by 4 bases and V by 4 bases; bases with no gene match: 14. Looked up from germline, CDR1 is LNHDA and CDR2 is SQIVND (reference sequence). The CDR3 contains 17 residues. CDR3 sequence (DNA): TGTGCCAGTAGTACTCGGCCGGCGGGGGTAGTGGCAGATACGCAGTATTTT. Its protein is CASSTRPAGVVADTQYF.

The CDR3 is CATSAGSSADTQYF. The DNA for the CDR3 is TGTGCCACCAGCGCGGGGAGTAGCGCAGATACGCAGTATTTT. This chain uses TRBV2 with TRBJ2-3, with D perhaps TRBD2 (6 bases). V dropped 10 bases and J dropped 4 bases, with 18 bases sitting between them. There are 14 residues in the CDR3. Germline values: CDR1 SNHLY, CDR2 FYNNEI.

The chain carries TRBV20-1 and TRBJ2-3; D is undetermined. Trimming cost V 2 bases and J 2 bases, with 5 bases left between them. The CDR3 spans 12 residues. Germline CDR1 and CDR2: DFQATT and SNEGSKA (reference sequence). In DNA form, the CDR3 reads TGCAGTGCTAGAAGCACCACAGATACGCAGTATTTT. Translation: CSARSTTDTQYF.

The table lists this clonotype with a few counts. This chain uses TRBV28 with TRBJ1-5; 7 bases agree with TRBD1. Trimming removed 5 bases from V and 7 bases from J; junction bases left unmatched: 5. The CDR3 is made up of 13 amino acids. Germline loops: CDR1 MDHEN, CDR2 SYDVKM. The CDR3 coding sequence is TGTGCCAGCAGTGACAGGGCGTACCAGCCCCAGCATTTT. It is translated as CASSDRAYQPQHF.

V and J are TRBV2 and TRBJ1-1, with D perhaps TRBD1 (5 bases). CDR3 length: 13 amino acids. Trimming removed 7 bases at V and 6 bases at J, with 15 bases between. Germline CDR1 reads SNHLY; CDR2 reads FYNNEI. For the CDR3, the DNA is TGTGCCAGCAAGACCGGGGGAACGGCTGAAGCTTTCTTT. It yields the protein CASKTGGTAEAFF. Filled out from reference TRBV2 and TRBJ1-1, the complete variable domain reads EPEVTQTPSHQVTQMGQEVILRCVPISNHLYFYWYRQILGQKVEFLVSFYNNEISEKSEIFDDQFSVERPDGSNFTLKIRSTKLEDSAMYFCASKTGGTAEAFFGQGTRLTVV.

The chain has TRBV5-1 and TRBJ1-2; D is perhaps TRBD1 (5 bases). Germline V lookup: CDR1 SGHRS, CDR2 YFSETQ. This CDR3 spans 13 amino acids. V was cut by 2 bases and J by 8 bases, with 13 bases left in between. In DNA, the CDR3 is TGCGCCAGCAGCTTACGACAGTCCCGCGGCTACACCTTC. Its protein product is CASSLRQSRGYTF.

This clonotype was detected many times. The gene calls are TRBV9 and TRBJ2-1; tentative D call: TRBD2 (6 bases). CDR3 length: 13 amino acids. V was trimmed by 2 bases and J by 9 bases, leaving 12 bases between them. CDR1 and CDR2 (germline): SGDLS, YYNGEE. This CDR3 is CASSVLASSEQFF. The DNA for the CDR3 is TGTGCCAGCAGCGTTCTAGCGTCCAGTGAGCAGTTCTTC. Full variable domain (rest looked up from reference TRBV9 and TRBJ2-1): DSGVTQTPKHLITATGQRVTLRCSPRSGDLSVYWYQQSLDQGLQFLIQYYNGEERAKGNILERFSAQQFPDLHSELNLSSLELGDSALYFCASSVLASSEQFFGPGTRLTVL.

The chain joins TRBV11-2 to TRBJ2-3; D unclear. The CDR3 is made up of 15 amino acids. V was clipped by 5 bases and J by 3 bases, with 15 bases between them. CDR1 SGHAT and CDR2 FQNNGV come from the germline V gene. CDR3 sequence: CASSVQHYSTDTQYF. The DNA for the CDR3 is TGTGCCAGCAGCGTCCAACACTATTCTACAGATACGCAGTATTTT.

Many counts were recorded for this clonotype. V and J are TRBV4-2 and TRBJ2-7; D is uncertain. In germline, CDR1 is LGHNA, CDR2 YNFKEQ. The germline V and J ends were trimmed by 0 bases and 6 bases, with 9 bases remaining between them. This CDR3 region has 13 residues. The CDR3 coding sequence is TGTGCCAGCAGCCAAGACTCGCTGGCCGAGCAGTACTTC. Its protein product is CASSQDSLAEQYF.

The CDR3 is CASSYSEGGNQPQHF. DNA of the CDR3: TGTGCCAGCAGTTACTCAGAAGGCGGCAATCAGCCCCAGCATTTT. The genes are TRBV6-5 and TRBJ1-5; D is undetermined. Deletions cut 0 bases from V and 2 bases from J, with 8 bases between. Per germline, CDR1 MNHEY and CDR2 SVGAGI. CDR3 size: 15 residues.